The rows below give T cell receptor beta chains drawn from one sample of a study of Ad26.COV2.S vaccination and SARS-CoV-2 variants. Repertoires were generated with immunoSEQ multiplex PCR, while TCRdb's copy carries only in-frame clones and drops some. This sample has almost 400,000 clones; over 75% occur once, and the top ten carry around 1.9%. The sample here was peripheral blood, taken in a trial of Ad26.COV2.S vaccine versus placebo. The receptors shown here come from a person between 18 and 65 years old who received the Ad26.COV2.S COVID-19 vaccine or a placebo. Each CDR3 is given with its conserved first and last residue. D genes are given only for firm matches. The size entry is marked missing in some rows and otherwise reads once, few, many or a size class.

v_gene	abundance	j_gene	d_gene	CDR3nt	CDR3aa
TRBV20-1	few	TRBJ2-7	.	TGCAGTGCTAGTCGCCCGGAACCCTACGAGCAGTACTTC	CSASRPEPYEQYF
TRBV24-1	.	TRBJ1-2	.	TGTGCCACCAGTGAATCCGGATGGGACCCCGTCCGGGGTTATGGCTACACCTTC	CATSESGWDPVRGYGYTF
TRBV5-1	.	TRBJ2-7	.	TGCGCCAGCAGCTTGGCAACGGGGGAGCAGTACTTC	CASSLATGEQYF
TRBV6-5	.	TRBJ1-2	.	TGTGCCAGCAGTTACGGGCAGCCAAACTATGGCTACACCTTC	CASSYGQPNYGYTF
TRBV23-1	.	TRBJ1-2	TRBD1	TGCGCCAGCAACCTCGAGACAGGGGATAATGGCTACACCTTC	CASNLETGDNGYTF
TRBV6-5	.	TRBJ1-2	.	TGTGCCAGCAGTTACACAGTCAACTATGGCTACACCTTC	CASSYTVNYGYTF
TRBV4-1	.	TRBJ2-5	.	TGCGCCAGCAGCCCCGAACCCGGTCGCACCCAGTACTTC	CASSPEPGRTQYF
TRBV5-6	once	TRBJ2-4	.	TGTGCCAGCAGCCGCGGAGAGAACATTCAGTACTTC	CASSRGENIQYF
TRBV5-1	.	TRBJ1-1	TRBD1	TGCGCCAGCAGCTCGGCAGGGGGGACGACTGAAGCTTTCTTT	CASSSAGGTTEAFF
TRBV18	.	TRBJ2-1	.	TGTGCCAGCTCACCCCTCGGTTCCTCCTACAATGAGCAGTTCTTC	CASSPLGSSYNEQFF
TRBV12-3/TRBV12-4	.	TRBJ2-2	.	TGTGCCAGCAGTTTGAGAGGGGCCGGGGAGCTGTTTTTT	CASSLRGAGELFF
TRBV6-5	.	TRBJ1-3	.	TGTGCCAGCGCCTCAGGTACCGCTGGAAACACCATATATTTT	CASASGTAGNTIYF